This T cell receptor beta chain derives from a study of T-cell reconstitution after alpha-beta-depleted transplantation in children. Study-wide results and caveats: The main origin of T-cell counts and diversity one year after transplant was newly produced T cells.

For TCRbeta, the library was prepared with unique molecular identifiers. TCRdb used MiXCR to reprocess the PCR reads, holding one entry per CDR3 protein. Of hundreds of thousands of distinct CDR3 sequences detected, roughly 24% appear once; the ten largest clones hold roughly 15%. This clonotype was seen repeatedly, ten times or more. The antigen remains unidentified. The CDR3 is made up of 15 amino acids. Trimming took 2 bases from V and 6 from J, leaving 15 bases between them. Germline lookup yields CDR1 SGHTA and CDR2 FQGTGA. This TCR derives from a boy under three years old who had a stem cell transplant for acute myeloid leukemia, so the T cells may come from the graft donor. The rearrangement joins TRBV7-3 to TRBJ2-3; the D gene is possibly TRBD1 (6 bases). Sequenced here: PBMCs, mostly from graft donor cells, sampled 360 days after TCRalphabeta/CD19-depleted stem cell transplant. In DNA form, the CDR3 reads TGTGCCAGCAGCTTAGGGGGCCCCAACGGGGATACGCAGTATTTT. It specifies CASSLGGPNGDTQYF.